Listed below are T cell receptor beta chains from one sample, sequenced in a study of blood T cell repertoires in COVID-19. Only in-frame clones appear in the TCRdb table, and some are missing; sequencing was by immunoSEQ multiplex PCR. This table has 290,000 or so clones, 90% appearing once. The sample consisted of PBMCs or T cells enriched from blood (not recorded which). Receptors were obtained from a woman younger than 35 with acute COVID-19. The conserved cysteine and the conserved F or W are not part of the CDR3 here.

v_call	j_call	cdr3_aa
TRBV29-1	TRBJ1-1	SVRSTGALVPAF
TRBV10-3	TRBJ2-7	AIRTGELYEQY
TRBV28	TRBJ1-1	ASSLGTGGTEAF
TRBV10-3	TRBJ1-3	AIRTTIQGAPGNTIY
TRBV9	TRBJ1-5	ASSPGGQGRQH
TRBV11-3	TRBJ1-4	ASSLNYGGTNEKLF
TRBV27	TRBJ2-2	ASSRTGPNTGELF
TRBV13	TRBJ2-3	ASSPSGVITDTQY
TRBV19	TRBJ1-1	ASRPGTGSRNTEAF
TRBV5-1	TRBJ1-2	ASSLGTGPDYGYT
TRBV10-2	TRBJ1-5	ASTVGEDQPQH
TRBV28	TRBJ1-1	ASSTTAANTEAF
TRBV28	TRBJ1-2	ASSSPAGGAYGYT
TRBV5-1	TRBJ2-7	ASSVSVQQY
TRBV5-4	TRBJ2-2	ASSLSGPANTGELF
TRBV7-9	TRBJ2-1	ASSSTRTADNEQF
TRBV19	TRBJ2-7	ASSRTPTLSEQY
TRBV2	TRBJ1-4	ASGRTGKDEKLF
TRBV28	TRBJ2-7	ASRPTGVRSEQY
TRBV5-1	TRBJ2-7	ASSTGLHSYEQY
TRBV11-3	TRBJ1-2	ASSPDRDYGYT
TRBV28	TRBJ2-7	ASRPDRDYPFPTYEQY
TRBV7-3	TRBJ2-1	ASSPQGSSSYNEQF
TRBV18	TRBJ2-7	ASSLDRGRSYEQY
TRBV6-6	TRBJ1-6	ASPTRGSMNSPLH
TRBV28	TRBJ1-1	ASSLFTVTEAF
TRBV5-1	TRBJ1-6	ASSPLTGSSDSPLH
TRBV2	TRBJ1-1	ASSRTRQGGSTEAF
TRBV29-1	TRBJ1-2	SVENPNGGPGVEGYT
TRBV19	TRBJ1-5	ATSRQGASNQPQH
TRBV30	TRBJ1-5	AWSSGTGINQPQH
TRBV11-2	TRBJ2-3	ASSFSELAGAGGTQY
TRBV27	TRBJ1-6	ASSSPPTGGNSPLH
TRBV7-9	TRBJ1-4	ASSLVVGGEKLF
TRBV7-6	TRBJ1-3	ASSLSFGPAGLGNTIY
TRBV14	TRBJ2-7	ASTLGGGTDEQY
TRBV27	TRBJ2-1	ASSFGGNYNEQF
TRBV12-3/TRBV12-4	TRBJ1-1	ASSTRVTEAF
TRBV7-3	TRBJ2-3	ASSPGQPSTDTQY
TRBV4-1	TRBJ1-2	ASSQDITPQYYGYT
TRBV29-1	TRBJ2-7	SVHCVAGISYEQY
TRBV24-1	TRBJ2-1	ATSSVTSGRACEQF
TRBV28	TRBJ1-1	ASSLIIQGLMNTEAF
TRBV28	TRBJ2-5	ASSQLAGGYQTQY
TRBV15	TRBJ1-2	ATSTYRGWHGYT
TRBV5-8	TRBJ2-3	ASSTTDTDTQY
TRBV6-2/TRBV6-3	TRBJ2-7	ASSSTGGAYEQY
TRBV19	TRBJ2-2	ASSTQNAGELF
TRBV6-5	TRBJ2-5	ATGLAGRQTQY
TRBV4-1	TRBJ2-5	ASSQDAQHEETQY
TRBV7-2	TRBJ2-7	ASSQFGGPNEQY
TRBV2	TRBJ2-5	ASSEQGAGETQY
TRBV7-8	TRBJ2-7	ASSAVGQGNDEQY
TRBV7-3	TRBJ2-2	ASSTRAAGELF
TRBV10-3	TRBJ2-3	AISGRRDTDTQY
TRBV13	TRBJ2-5	ASSLRRAGVVEETQY
TRBV6-4	TRBJ2-3	ASSDSGQGGDTQY
TRBV11-2	TRBJ2-2	ASSPHRGQGGELF
TRBV15	TRBJ1-1	ATSRGGRNTEAF